These 24 T cell receptor beta chains came from one sample sequenced in a study of blood T cells in healthy people across ages. Primers used in a second PCR of roughly 7 to 12 cycles were a sample-barcoded 5' primer and a J-beta primer mix. Via MiXCR, TCRdb re-called the 5' RACE reads, giving one row per CDR3 protein. The table includes roughly 1 million distinct CDR3 sequences, almost 25% detected once. These sequences were also reported in another study, on T cells of mothers and their children.

Sample: blood. The receptor source for this set is a girl aged 2 to 9 in good health.

This clonotype was picked up many times. The V call is TRBV5-6, the J call TRBJ2-5; a possible D gene is TRBD1 (5 bases). The CDR3 spans 15 residues. V was shortened by 2 bases and J by 3 bases, with 14 bases between the two germline ends. Looked up from germline, CDR1 is SGHDT and CDR2 is YYEEEE. The CDR3 protein is CASSFTRAFKETQYF. Here the CDR3 DNA reads TGTGCCAGCAGCTTCACCAGGGCGTTCAAAGAGACCCAGTACTTC.

This rearrangement joins TRBV4-1 to TRBJ1-1, with D possibly TRBD1 on 6 matching bases. CDR1 and CDR2 from the germline V gene are MGHRA and YSYEKL. The CDR3 consists of 15 residues. The V end lost 4 bases, the J end lost 10 bases, and 22 bases lay between the germline ends. CDR3 DNA: TGCGCCAGCAGCCTCCCGCCGGGGGGCTACCCTCGAGCTTTCTTT. Its protein product is CASSLPPGGYPRAFF.

This clonotype showed up just a few times. The chain has TRBV11-2 and TRBJ2-5; no reliable D call. Gene TRBJ2-1 matches the end of the DNA better, so the J call may be wrong. The CDR3 runs 12 residues. Germline V CDR1 and CDR2: SGHAT, FQNNGV. CDR3 nucleotide sequence: TGTGCCAGCAGCTCCGAGATCCGTGAGCAGTTCTTC. It codes for CASSSEIREQFF.

This sequence joins TRBV10-3 and TRBJ2-2, with unresolved D. CDR1 is ENHRY and CDR2 is SYGVKD in the germline V gene. The CDR3 has 15 amino acids. Trimming pared 8 bases from V and 1 base from J, leaving 14 bases between. CDR3 in amino acids: CAIGLRAKNTGELFF. The CDR3 bases are TGTGCCATCGGCTTGAGAGCGAAGAACACCGGGGAGCTGTTTTTT.

This clonotype was seen a few times. The gene calls are TRBV12-3 or TRBV12-4 and TRBJ2-7; a weak D match, TRBD1 (6 bases). This CDR3 contains 14 residues. Deletions cut 5 bases from V and 3 bases from J, with 14 bases between. In DNA form, the CDR3 reads TGTGCCAGCAGTCCCGAACAGGGATACTACGAGCAGTACTTC. It yields the protein CASSPEQGYYEQYF.

The genes are TRBV20-1 and TRBJ2-4, with D unresolved. V lost 5 bases, J lost 0 bases, and 11 bases lay in between. The CDR3 runs to 14 residues. CDR1 is DFQATT, CDR2 SNEGSKA, per germline (reference sequence). CDR3 loop: CSAVEALAKNIQYF. The CDR3, as DNA: TGCAGTGCTGTCGAGGCCCTAGCCAAAAACATTCAGTACTTC.

This chain uses TRBV19 with TRBJ2-5, with 12 bases lining up with TRBD2. CDR3 size: 16 residues. J lost 4 bases, V lost 4 bases, and 7 bases had no gene match. CDR1 LNHDA and CDR2 SQIVND come from the germline V gene (reference sequence). CDR3 region: CASSTRTSGVGETQYF. The CDR3 DNA reads TGTGCCAGTAGTACCCGGACTAGCGGGGTTGGAGAGACCCAGTACTTC.

The rearrangement links TRBV20-1 to TRBJ1-2; D perhaps matches TRBD1 (5 bases). The CDR3 sequence is 13 residues long. CDR1 is DFQATT and CDR2 is SNEGSKA in the germline V gene (reference sequence). Trimming shortened V by 4 bases and J by 5 bases, and 14 bases separated the two germline ends. The CDR3 protein is CSANSQGRYGYTF. DNA of the CDR3: TGCAGTGCTAACTCGCAGGGTCGGTATGGCTACACCTTC.

The chain has TRBV7-9 and TRBJ1-2; D uncertain. The CDR3 is 13 amino acids. CDR1 and CDR2 from the germline V gene are SEHNR and FQNEAQ (reference sequence). V dropped 4 bases and J dropped 8 bases, with 14 bases sitting between them. This chain's CDR3 is CASSSAGVSGYTF. The CDR3 nucleotides are TGTGCCAGCAGCTCCGCTGGGGTATCCGGCTACACCTTC.

The chain has TRBV7-2 and TRBJ2-3; D unclear. V gave up 1 base and J gave up 4 bases, with 9 bases separating them. Germline V gene lookup returns CDR1 SGHTA and CDR2 FQGNSA. This CDR3 spans 14 amino acids. This CDR3 is CASSLVIVADTQYF. CDR3 bases: TGTGCCAGCAGCTTAGTAATTGTTGCAGATACGCAGTATTTT.

The chain has TRBV7-6 and TRBJ1-1; D is possibly TRBD1 (5 bases). The CDR3 is made up of 14 amino acids. The germline V gene encodes CDR1 SGHVS and CDR2 FNYEAQ. Trimming shortened V by 1 base and J by 3 bases, and 9 bases separated the two germline ends. CDR3 sequence (DNA): TGTGCCAGCAGCTTAGGAGGGACCGACACTGAAGCTTTCTTT. It codes for CASSLGGTDTEAFF.

V usage is TRBV2 and J usage is TRBJ2-2; D tentatively reads TRBD1 or TRBD2 (6 bases each). Deletions cut 5 bases from V and 3 bases from J, with 10 bases between. Per the germline V gene, CDR1 is SNHLY and CDR2 is FYNNEI. This CDR3 spans 14 amino acids. This CDR3 is CASSYRDYTGELFF. CDR3 bases: TGTGCCAGCAGTTACAGGGACTACACCGGGGAGCTGTTTTTT.

This clonotype has a handful of counts. The V gene is TRBV15, the J gene TRBJ1-2; D not certain. This CDR3 spans 16 amino acids. Trimming shortened V by 0 bases and J by 6 bases, and 17 bases separated the two germline ends. The germline CDR1 and CDR2 sequences are LNHNV and YYDKDF (reference sequence). The CDR3 nucleotides are TGTGCCACCAGCAGAGATTTAGGTCGGGATCGCGATGGCTACACCTTC. This codes for CATSRDLGRDRDGYTF.

The V call is TRBV4-1, the J call TRBJ2-2; the D gene is possibly TRBD1 (5 bases). Looked up from germline, CDR1 is MGHRA and CDR2 is YSYEKL. This CDR3 has 13 residues. The CDR3 DNA is TGCGCTGGACAAAACTCGAACACCGGGGAGCTGTTTTTT. Its protein product is CAGQNSNTGELFF.

The chain links TRBV24-1 to TRBJ1-2; tentatively, D is TRBD1 (5 bases). Per the germline V gene, CDR1 is KGHDR and CDR2 is SFDVKD. The V end was cut by 3 bases, the J end by 5 bases, with 15 bases between. CDR3 length: 15 amino acids. The chain's CDR3 is CATSDQGPEPYGYTF. CDR3 nucleotides: TGTGCCACCAGTGATCAGGGACCAGAACCTTATGGCTACACCTTC.

The chain is built from TRBV20-1 and TRBJ2-7; D might be TRBD2 (5 bases). Germline lookup yields CDR1 DFQATT and CDR2 SNEGSKA (reference sequence). The CDR3 is 12 residues long. The germline V and J ends were trimmed by 0 bases and 6 bases, with 9 bases remaining between them. The CDR3 DNA sequence: TGCAGTGCTAGAGATCTGAGGGCCGAGCAGTACTTC. The encoded protein is CSARDLRAEQYF.

J is TRBJ2-4 and V is TRBV12-3 or TRBV12-4, with D possibly TRBD1 on 5 matching bases. Trimming removed 5 bases at V and 10 bases at J, with 9 bases between. This CDR3 is built from 11 residues. The CDR3 here is CASSHQGIQYF. CDR3 nucleotide sequence: TGTGCCAGCAGTCATCAGGGAATTCAGTACTTC.

The DNA of the CDR3 is TGTGCCAGCATTTGGGGCCACGGGGCCCGTGGGACCCAGTACTTC. It codes for CASIWGHGARGTQYF. V usage is TRBV7-2 and J usage is TRBJ2-5, with D possibly called TRBD1 or TRBD2 (5 bases each). V lost 7 bases and J lost 7, with 22 bases in between. Per germline, CDR1 SGHTA and CDR2 FQGNSA. This CDR3 region has 15 residues.

There are a few counts of this clonotype. The gene calls are TRBV6-5 and TRBJ1-2; no clear D gene. Trimming took 5 bases from V and 0 from J, leaving 7 bases between them. Germline V lookup: CDR1 MNHEY, CDR2 SVGAGI. This CDR3 has 13 residues. CDR3 coding DNA: TGTGCCAGCAGTAAATTAGCTAACTATGGCTACACCTTC. This gives the protein CASSKLANYGYTF.

The table lists this clonotype with a few counts. The chain recombines TRBV5-5 with TRBJ2-1; tentatively, D is TRBD2 (5 bases). V was pared by 2 bases and J by 8 bases, with 17 bases between. The CDR3 consists of 15 residues. From germline, CDR1 is SGHKS and CDR2 YYEKEE (reference sequence). CDR3 sequence reads: CASSFQRTARDEQFF. CDR3 bases: TGTGCCAGCAGCTTCCAGAGGACCGCGAGGGATGAGCAGTTCTTC. The variable domain in full, completed from reference TRBV5-5 and TRBJ2-1, reads DAGVTQSPTHLIKTRGQQVTLRCSPISGHKSVSWYQQVLGQGPQFIFQYYEKEERGRGNFPDRFSARQFPNYSSELNVNALLLGDSALYLCASSFQRTARDEQFFGPGTRLTVL.

This clonotype was seen a handful of times. The genes are TRBV5-1 and TRBJ2-2; TRBD1 might be the D (5 bases). This CDR3 contains 15 residues. The germline V and J ends were trimmed by 0 bases and 5 bases, with 11 bases remaining between them. The V gene's germline CDR1 is SGHRS and CDR2 YFSETQ. The CDR3 DNA follows: TGCGCCAGCAGCTTGGACGTGGGGCAAACCGGGGAGCTGTTTTTT. This codes for CASSLDVGQTGELFF.

The J gene is TRBJ1-3, the V gene TRBV12-5; TRBD1 aligns across 8 bases. V lost 5 bases to trimming and J lost 3 bases; unmatched junction nucleotides: 6. The CDR3 totals 15 residues. From germline, CDR1 is LGHNT and CDR2 FRNRAP. CDR3 nucleotides: TGTGCTAGTGGTGATGGACAGGGATATGGAAACACCATATATTTT. Translating gives CASGDGQGYGNTIYF.

This chain uses TRBV20-1 with TRBJ2-7, with D uncertain. The V gene's germline CDR1 is DFQATT and CDR2 SNEGSKA (reference sequence). CDR3 size: 12 residues. Trimming took 3 bases from V and 4 from J, leaving 10 bases between them. For the CDR3, the DNA is TGCAGTGCTAGCGGGCCTCAATACGAGCAGTACTTC. It translates to CSASGPQYEQYF.

The V gene is TRBV4-1, the J gene TRBJ2-7; tentative D call: TRBD2 (6 bases). The J call is doubtful: the DNA matches TRBJ2-1 better. Germline V gives CDR1 MGHRA, CDR2 YSYEKL. The CDR3 length is 14 residues. Here the CDR3 reads CASSQVAGNNEQFF. Here the CDR3 DNA reads TGCGCCAGCAGCCAAGTCGCGGGGAACAATGAGCAGTTCTTC.